What follows are 27 T cell receptor beta chains derived from one specimen sequenced in a study of T cells in localized non-small cell lung cancer. Method: immunoSEQ multiplex PCR; TCRdb's copy keeps in-frame clones and lacks some. This table holds around 94,000 clones, roughly 89% found once. Here the sequenced sample was peripheral blood, taken before any cancer treatment. All receptors derive from a man aged 35 to 69 with stage I squamous cell lung carcinoma.

The chain recombines TRBV30 with TRBJ2-7; 7 bases match TRBD2. With V trimmed by 3 bases and J by 5 bases, 13 bases remained unmatched. The CDR3 length is 15 residues. Germline CDR1 and CDR2: GTSNPN and SVGIG (reference sequence). Here the CDR3 reads CAWSASGGTSNEQYF. CDR3 nucleotide sequence: TGTGCCTGGAGCGCTTCCGGGGGGACCTCTAACGAGCAGTACTTC.

The chain is built from TRBV5-5 and TRBJ1-5, with D possibly matching TRBD1 (5 bases). In germline, CDR1 is SGHKS, CDR2 YYEKEE (reference sequence). This CDR3 has 18 amino acids. With 0 bases removed from V and 4 bases from J, the gap between germline ends came to 20 bases. CDR3 in amino acids: CASSLEDIYPAQNQPQHF. The CDR3 DNA reads as TGTGCCAGCAGCTTGGAGGACATCTATCCGGCACAGAATCAGCCCCAGCATTTT.

This clone came up once. The rearrangement links TRBV30 to TRBJ2-7, with D perhaps matching TRBD1 (6 bases). Germline V CDR1 and CDR2: GTSNPN, SVGIG (reference sequence). The V gene lost 4 bases and the J gene lost 6 bases, with 22 bases spanning the gap. The CDR3 is made up of 15 amino acids. CDR3 bases: TGTGCCTGGACCTCTTCTACAGGGTTTCCCCTCGAGCAGTACTTC. Protein sequence: CAWTSSTGFPLEQYF. The full variable domain, its missing parts supplied by reference TRBV30 and TRBJ2-7, is SQTIHQWPATLVQPVGSPLSLECTVEGTSNPNLYWYRQAAGRGLQLLFYSVGIGQISSEVPQNLSASRPQDRQFILSSKKLLLSDSGFYLCAWTSSTGFPLEQYFGPGTRLTVT.

This clone came up a few times. This sequence joins TRBV4-1 and TRBJ1-2; TRBD1 matches at 8 bases. V was pared by 5 bases and J by 8 bases, with 7 bases of the junction left unmatched. Germline V CDR1 and CDR2: MGHRA, YSYEKL. This CDR3 is built from 13 residues. The CDR3 DNA follows: TGCGCCAGCAGCGCACGAGACAGGGGAGGCTACACCTTC. Protein: CASSARDRGGYTF.

The chain couples TRBV18 to TRBJ1-1, with D tentatively TRBD1 (6 bases). This CDR3 region has 16 residues. Germline CDR1 reads KGHSH; CDR2 reads LQKENI. V shed 3 bases and J shed 4 bases, with 18 bases lying between them. The DNA of the CDR3 is TGTGCCAGCTCACCTGGGGGGCTAGATCGGACCACTGAAGCTTTCTTT. It is translated as CASSPGGLDRTTEAFF. The entire variable domain, with the rest obtained from reference TRBV18 and TRBJ1-1, is as follows: NAGVMQNPRHLVRRRGQEARLRCSPMKGHSHVYWYRQLPEEGLKFMVYLQKENIIDESGMPKERFSAEFPKEGPSILRIQQVVRGDSAAYFCASSPGGLDRTTEAFFGQGTRLTVV.

The chain joins TRBV7-9 to TRBJ1-6, with D possibly being TRBD1 (5 bases). CDR3 size: 16 residues. Germline V gene data show CDR1 as SEHNR and CDR2 as FQNEAQ (reference sequence). V shed 7 bases and J shed 5 bases, with 18 bases lying between them. The CDR3 loop is CASIRVGRTDNSPLHF. CDR3 nucleotide sequence: TGTGCCAGCATCCGAGTGGGGCGGACCGATAATTCACCCCTCCACTTT.

V is TRBV5-1 and J is TRBJ1-4; 9 positions match TRBD1. Germline V gene sequence: CDR1 SGHRS, CDR2 YFSETQ. V lost 3 bases to trimming and J lost 7 bases; unmatched junction nucleotides: 7. This CDR3 is 15 amino acids long. The chain's CDR3 is CASSSLQGAGEKLFF. CDR3 in DNA: TGCGCCAGCAGCTCATTACAGGGGGCGGGTGAAAAACTGTTTTTT.

The rearrangement joins TRBV6-5 to TRBJ1-4; D ambiguous. Trimming shortened V by 7 bases and J by 5 bases, and 17 bases separated the two germline ends. The CDR3 is 15 amino acids. CDR1 is MNHEY and CDR2 is SVGAGI in the germline V gene. The CDR3 loop is CASKAGRNSNEKLFF. CDR3 DNA: TGTGCCAGCAAGGCGGGCAGGAACTCCAATGAAAAACTGTTTTTT.

CDR3 in DNA: TGTGCCAGCAGGCTCCACAGGGGTCCCTACAATGAGCAGTTCTTC. It encodes CASRLHRGPYNEQFF. This chain connects TRBV27 to TRBJ2-1; 7 positions agree with TRBD1. From germline, CDR1 is MNHEY and CDR2 SMNVEV (reference sequence). The J segment lost 2 bases and the V segment lost 6 bases, leaving 7 bases of the junction unmatched. CDR3 size: 15 residues.

In its sample, this clone was seen once. The chain couples TRBV5-1 to TRBJ2-2; perhaps TRBD2 as D (5 bases). Trimming cost V 4 bases and J 0 bases, with 16 bases left between them. Germline values: CDR1 SGHRS, CDR2 YFSETQ. The CDR3 totals 17 residues. The CDR3 is CASSLTRWRSNTGELFF. Written as DNA, the CDR3 is TGCGCCAGCAGCCTTACCAGGTGGAGGTCGAACACCGGGGAGCTGTTTTTT.

The CDR3 sequence: CASSVSTGSGNTIYF. The CDR3 DNA is TGTGCCAGCAGCGTCTCCACAGGGTCTGGAAACACCATATATTTT. The rearrangement links TRBV11-2 to TRBJ1-3; perhaps TRBD1 as D (6 bases). Trimming took off 5 bases at V and 1 base at J, with 12 bases between the two ends. Germline CDR1 is SGHAT and CDR2 is FQNNGV. The CDR3 has 15 amino acids. The full variable domain, in which reference TRBV11-2 and TRBJ1-3 provide the parts outside the CDR3, is EAGVAQSPRYKIIEKRQSVAFWCNPISGHATLYWYQQILGQGPKLLIQFQNNGVVDDSQLPKDRFSAERLKGVDSTLKIQPAKLEDSAVYLCASSVSTGSGNTIYFGEGSWLTVV.

The chain uses TRBV19 and TRBJ1-5; 10 nucleotides match TRBD1. The CDR3 is 17 residues long. Trimming at V came to 2 bases and at J to 6 bases, leaving 10 bases not matched to a gene. The V gene's germline CDR1 is LNHDA and CDR2 SQIVND (reference sequence). CDR3 residues: CASSIITPTGGSQPQHF. DNA for the CDR3: TGTGCCAGTAGTATAATTACCCCGACAGGGGGCAGTCAGCCCCAGCATTTT.

The V call is TRBV7-6, the J call TRBJ1-1; a possible D gene is TRBD1 (6 bases). The CDR3 has 15 amino acids. Germline V lookup: CDR1 SGHVS, CDR2 FNYEAQ. V was pared by 5 bases and J by 6 bases, with 19 bases between. DNA for the CDR3: TGTGCCAGCAGCCCCCCGGCAGGGGCGCTCGCTGAAGCTTTCTTT. Its translation is CASSPPAGALAEAFF.

This chain joins TRBV18 and TRBJ2-1, with TRBD2 matching over 9 bases. The CDR3 covers 15 residues. J was trimmed by 5 bases and V by 0 bases; bases with no gene match: 2. Per germline, CDR1 KGHSH and CDR2 LQKENI. DNA of the CDR3: TGTGCCAGCTCACCACCGTCTAGCGGGAACAATGAGCAGTTCTTC. As protein: CASSPPSSGNNEQFF. The whole variable domain, remainder taken from reference TRBV18 and TRBJ2-1, is NAGVMQNPRHLVRRRGQEARLRCSPMKGHSHVYWYRQLPEEGLKFMVYLQKENIIDESGMPKERFSAEFPKEGPSILRIQQVVRGDSAAYFCASSPPSSGNNEQFFGPGTRLTVL.

In its sample, this clone was seen once. The chain is built from TRBV6-1 and TRBJ1-1; D is possibly TRBD1 (5 bases). V shed 2 bases and J shed 3 bases, with 10 bases lying between them. Germline V lookup: CDR1 MNHNS, CDR2 SASEGT. The CDR3 runs to 14 residues. The CDR3 sequence: CASSERGRDTEAFF. The CDR3 DNA sequence: TGTGCCAGCAGTGAACGGGGCCGGGACACTGAAGCTTTCTTT.

The chain couples TRBV10-3 to TRBJ1-2; D possibly corresponds to TRBD1 (5 bases). This CDR3 comprises 13 residues. Germline V gene lookup returns CDR1 ENHRY and CDR2 SYGVKD. V was shortened by 4 bases and J by 3 bases, with 9 bases between the two germline ends. The CDR3 nucleotides read TGTGCCATCAGTGTGGGGGGGGACTATGGCTACACCTTC. It yields the protein CAISVGGDYGYTF.

This clone showed up just a few times. The gene calls are TRBV5-4 and TRBJ1-1; D unclear. This CDR3 has 14 residues. Germline assignment: CDR1 SGHNT and CDR2 YYREEE (reference sequence). With 4 bases removed from V and 5 bases from J, the gap between germline ends came to 15 bases. The CDR3 coding sequence is TGTGCCAGCAGCCCGGACCCAGCAAGGACTGAAGCTTTCTTT. This gives the protein CASSPDPARTEAFF.

CDR3 amino acids: CASSKGVGEQFF. In DNA, the CDR3 is TGTGCCAGCAGCAAAGGGGTGGGCGAGCAGTTCTTC. V usage is TRBV11-3 and J usage is TRBJ2-1, with D possibly being TRBD1 (5 bases). In germline, CDR1 is SGHNT, CDR2 YENEEA. The CDR3 length is 12 residues. V was trimmed by 5 bases and J by 10 bases, leaving 12 bases between them.

This rearrangement joins TRBV5-1 to TRBJ2-2, with 9 nucleotides matching TRBD1. The V segment lost 4 bases and the J segment 6 bases; nucleotides outside the gene matches: 4. Germline V gene sequence: CDR1 SGHRS, CDR2 YFSETQ. The CDR3 sequence is 14 residues long. In nucleotides, the CDR3 is TGCGCCAGCAGCGGGGACAGGGAGGCCGGGGAGCTGTTTTTT. This encodes CASSGDREAGELFF.

The chain is built from TRBV15 and TRBJ1-1; tentative D call: TRBD1 (5 bases). Germline values: CDR1 LNHNV, CDR2 YYDKDF (reference sequence). The CDR3 has 13 residues. V lost 0 bases, J lost 10 bases, and 12 bases lay in between. CDR3 nucleotide sequence: TGTGCCACCAGCAGAGATCTCCGGGACCGAGCTTTCTTT. Its protein is CATSRDLRDRAFF. Looking up the rest from reference TRBV15 and TRBJ1-1 gives the full variable domain: DAMVIQNPRYQVTQFGKPVTLSCSQTLNHNVMYWYQQKSSQAPKLLFHYYDKDFNNEADTPDNFQSRRPNTSFCFLDIRSPGLGDTAMYLCATSRDLRDRAFFGQGTRLTVV.

The chain links TRBV11-2 to TRBJ1-2; no clear D. V gave up 5 bases and J gave up 4 bases, with 14 bases separating them. Germline loops: CDR1 SGHAT, CDR2 FQNNGV. This CDR3 is 14 amino acids long. The CDR3 coding sequence is TGTGCCAGCAGCCCTTTGGGTAGCCTCTATGGCTACACCTTC. This encodes CASSPLGSLYGYTF.

The V gene is TRBV9, the J gene TRBJ2-1, with no clear D. The CDR3 contains 17 residues. The germline V and J ends were trimmed by 1 base and 1 base, with 15 bases remaining between them. Germline-derived CDR1 and CDR2 are SGDLS and YYNGEE. The CDR3 reads CASSVSSHSLSYNEQFF. CDR3 sequence (DNA): TGTGCCAGCAGCGTATCCTCGCACTCTCTTTCCTACAATGAGCAGTTCTTC.

The chain joins TRBV18 to TRBJ1-6; D remains unclear. The germline gives CDR1 KGHSH, CDR2 LQKENI. The V end lost 7 bases, the J end lost 6 bases, and 10 bases lay between the germline ends. This CDR3 spans 13 amino acids. The CDR3 nucleotides are TGTGCCAGCTGCAGTAAGGCTAATTCACCCCTCCACTTT. This codes for CASCSKANSPLHF.

This chain connects TRBV5-1 to TRBJ2-5; D is unclear. This CDR3 is built from 14 residues. Germline assignment: CDR1 SGHRS and CDR2 YFSETQ. Trimming stripped 0 bases from V and 1 base from J, with 7 bases between. This CDR3 is CASSLVQPQETQYF. As DNA, the CDR3 is TGCGCCAGCAGCTTGGTACAGCCCCAAGAGACCCAGTACTTC.

J is TRBJ1-3 and V is TRBV2; the D is unclear. V was cut by 3 bases and J by 1 base, with 10 bases left in between. This CDR3 is 15 amino acids long. Germline CDR1 is SNHLY and CDR2 is FYNNEI. CDR3 protein: CASSDGQSSGNTIYF. The CDR3 region has the DNA TGTGCCAGCAGTGATGGGCAGAGTTCTGGAAACACCATATATTTT.

The chain recombines TRBV9 with TRBJ1-2, with D uncertain. CDR3 length: 14 residues. Germline values: CDR1 SGDLS, CDR2 YYNGEE. V lost 0 bases, J lost 4 bases, and 10 bases lay in between. Here the CDR3 reads CASSVATPSYGYTF. The CDR3 DNA sequence: TGTGCCAGCAGCGTAGCTACGCCAAGCTATGGCTACACCTTC.

The rearrangement links TRBV9 to TRBJ1-2, with 10 positions matching TRBD1. CDR3 size: 15 residues. The V and J ends lost 1 base and 5 bases, in that order; junction bases with no gene match: 5. The germline V gene has CDR1 SGDLS and CDR2 YYNGEE. In DNA, the CDR3 is TGTGCCAGCAGCGTATCGGACAGGGGGGTTTATGGCTACACCTTC. It is translated as CASSVSDRGVYGYTF.